This record looks at one T cell receptor (beta chain) sequence and its context. Measured with immunoSEQ multiplex PCR; TCRdb has only the in-frame clones, and not every one. The sample includes about 280,000 clones, roughly 85% of them seen just once. This sample is part of a study of blood T cell repertoires in COVID-19. Turning to the study itself: In each case, the material was cDNA or gDNA derived from T cells, B-cell-depleted T cells, or PBMCs.

The V gene lost 0 bases and the J gene lost 2 bases, with 13 bases spanning the gap. The CDR3 has 16 residues. The V gene's germline CDR1 is LGHNA and CDR2 YSLEER. The V gene is TRBV4-3, the J gene TRBJ1-1; no firm D call. The receptor was derived from a woman aged 50 to 60 who had recovered from COVID-19. The specimen was peripheral blood. DNA for the CDR3: TGCGCCAGCAGCCAAGAACCCTCTAATTTCAACACTGAAGCTTTCTTT. Translated, it gives CASSQEPSNFNTEAFF.